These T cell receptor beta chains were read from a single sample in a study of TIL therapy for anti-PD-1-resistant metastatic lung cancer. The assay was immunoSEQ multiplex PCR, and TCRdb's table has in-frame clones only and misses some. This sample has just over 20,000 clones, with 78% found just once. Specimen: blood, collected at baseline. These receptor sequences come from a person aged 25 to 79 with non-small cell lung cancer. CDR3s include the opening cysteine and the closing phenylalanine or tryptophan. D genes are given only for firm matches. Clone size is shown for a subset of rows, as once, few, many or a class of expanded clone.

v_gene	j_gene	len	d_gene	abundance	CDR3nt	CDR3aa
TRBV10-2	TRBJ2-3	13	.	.	TGCGCCAGCAGTGATTGGAGCACAGATACGCAGTATTTT	CASSDWSTDTQYF
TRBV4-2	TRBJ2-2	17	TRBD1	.	TGTGCCAGCAGCCAAGAAGGGGGCGGGTCCGGCGGCGGGGAGCTGTTTTTT	CASSQEGGGSGGGELFF
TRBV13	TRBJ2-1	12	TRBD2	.	TGTGCCAGCAGCTTGCCGGGACTAGTTCAGTTCTTC	CASSLPGLVQFF
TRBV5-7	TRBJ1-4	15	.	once	TGTGCCAGCAGCTTTCTGGGACCCCTGGGTGGAAAAACTGTTTTT	CASSFLGPLGGKTVF
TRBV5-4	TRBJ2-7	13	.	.	TGTGCCAGCAGCTTGGGGGCCCTTCCCGAGCAGTACTTC	CASSLGALPEQYF
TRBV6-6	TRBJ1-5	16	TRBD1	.	TGTGCCAGCTTCCAGACAGGGGGCGCGTCCAATCAGCCCCAGCATTTT	CASFQTGGASNQPQHF
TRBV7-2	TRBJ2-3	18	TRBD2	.	TGTGCCAGCAGGTCATGGGGACTAGCGGGTTCAAACACAGATACGCAGTATTTT	CASRSWGLAGSNTDTQYF
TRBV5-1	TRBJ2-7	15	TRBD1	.	TGCGCCAGCAGCTTGGTTCCGGGACAGTCCTACGAGCAGTACTTC	CASSLVPGQSYEQYF
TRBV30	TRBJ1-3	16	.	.	TGTGCCTGGGCCCCCCGTGGGGGACTCGCTGGAAACACCATATATTTT	CAWAPRGGLAGNTIYF
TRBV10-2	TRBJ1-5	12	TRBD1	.	TGCGCCAGCAGTGAGTCGGACAGGGGCCAGCATTTT	CASSESDRGQHF
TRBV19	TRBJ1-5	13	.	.	TGTGCCAGTAGTATATCAGTAAATCAGCCCCAGCATTTT	CASSISVNQPQHF